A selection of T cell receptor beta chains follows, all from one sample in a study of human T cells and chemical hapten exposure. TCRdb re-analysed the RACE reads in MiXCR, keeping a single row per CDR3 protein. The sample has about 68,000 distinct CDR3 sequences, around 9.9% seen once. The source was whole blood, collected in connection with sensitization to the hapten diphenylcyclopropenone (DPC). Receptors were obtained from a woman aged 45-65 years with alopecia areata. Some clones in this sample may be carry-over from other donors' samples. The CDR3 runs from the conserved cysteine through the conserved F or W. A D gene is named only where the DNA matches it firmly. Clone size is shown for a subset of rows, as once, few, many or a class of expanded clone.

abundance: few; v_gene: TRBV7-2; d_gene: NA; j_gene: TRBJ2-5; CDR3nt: TGTGCCAGCAGATACGGACCGGCCGGTCAAGAGACCCAGTACTTC; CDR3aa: CASRYGPAGQETQYF
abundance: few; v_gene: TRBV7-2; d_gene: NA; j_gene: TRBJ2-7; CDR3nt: TGTGCCAGCAGCTTTACCCGGGCCCAGCAGAACTTC; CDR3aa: CASSFTRAQQNF
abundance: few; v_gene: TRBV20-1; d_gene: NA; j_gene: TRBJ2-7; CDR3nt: TGCAGTGCTCCCTTTGCCCGCGGCGAGCAGTACTTC; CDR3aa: CSAPFARGEQYF
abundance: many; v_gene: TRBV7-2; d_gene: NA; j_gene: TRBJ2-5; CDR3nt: TGTGCCAGCAGCTTAGGGGATTCTGGGGGAGAGACCCAGTACTTC; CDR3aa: CASSLGDSGGETQYF
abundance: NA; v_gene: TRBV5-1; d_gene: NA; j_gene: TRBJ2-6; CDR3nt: TGCGCCAGCAGCCTGAGACCGCCTTCTGGGGCCAACGTCCTGACTTTC; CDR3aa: CASSLRPPSGANVLTF
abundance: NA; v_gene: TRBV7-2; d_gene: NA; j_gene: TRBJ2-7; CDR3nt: TGTGCCAGCAGCTCCAGTCCCTACGAGCAGTACTTC; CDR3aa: CASSSSPYEQYF
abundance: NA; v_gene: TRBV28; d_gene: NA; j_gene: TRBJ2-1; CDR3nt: TGTGCCAGCTCTAGACCACCCGAGAAGCAGTTCTTC; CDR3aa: CASSRPPEKQFF
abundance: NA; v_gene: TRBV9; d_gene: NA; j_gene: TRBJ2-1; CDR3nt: TGTGCCAGCAGCGTAGGGCTAGTTGGTTTAAATGAGCAGTTCTTC; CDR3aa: CASSVGLVGLNEQFF
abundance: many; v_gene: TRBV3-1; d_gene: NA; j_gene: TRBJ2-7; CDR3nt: TGTGCCAGCAGTCTGAAACCTAACTCCTACGAGCAGTACTTC; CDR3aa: CASSLKPNSYEQYF
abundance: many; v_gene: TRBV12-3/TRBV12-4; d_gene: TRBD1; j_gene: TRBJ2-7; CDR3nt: TGTGCCAGCCTGCCGGGACAGGGGGCAGGGGAGCAGTACTTC; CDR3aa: CASLPGQGAGEQYF
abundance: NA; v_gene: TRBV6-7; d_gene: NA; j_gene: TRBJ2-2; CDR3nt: TGTGCCAGCAGTACTGGGACATCCACCTTGAACACCGGGGAGCTGTTTTTT; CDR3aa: CASSTGTSTLNTGELFF
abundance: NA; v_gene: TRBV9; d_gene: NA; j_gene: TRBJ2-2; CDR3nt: TGTGCCAGCAGCCCCCCCTTGGGACTCAATCCCGGGGAGCTGTTTTTT; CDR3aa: CASSPPLGLNPGELFF
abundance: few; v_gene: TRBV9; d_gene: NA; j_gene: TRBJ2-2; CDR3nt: TGTGCCAGCAGCGTAGATACACCAAACACCGGGGAGCTGTTTTTT; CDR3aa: CASSVDTPNTGELFF
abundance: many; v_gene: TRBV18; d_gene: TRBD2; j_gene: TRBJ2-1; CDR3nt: TGTGCCAGCTCACCAGTGACTAGCAGCTACAATGAGCAGTTCTTC; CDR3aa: CASSPVTSSYNEQFF
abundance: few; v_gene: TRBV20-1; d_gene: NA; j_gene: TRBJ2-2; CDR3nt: TGCAGTGCTAGTCTTAGTTTATACAACACCGGGGAGCTGTTTTTT; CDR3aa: CSASLSLYNTGELFF
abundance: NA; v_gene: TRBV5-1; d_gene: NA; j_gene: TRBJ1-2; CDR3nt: TGCGCCAGCAGCTTAGGGACCGGAGCCAGCTATGGCTACACCTTC; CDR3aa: CASSLGTGASYGYTF
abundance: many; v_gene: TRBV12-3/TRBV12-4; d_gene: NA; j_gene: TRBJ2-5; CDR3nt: TGTGCCAGCGCGAGAAGGGAGACCCAGTACTTC; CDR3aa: CASARRETQYF
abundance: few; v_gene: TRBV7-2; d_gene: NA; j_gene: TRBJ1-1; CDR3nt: TGTGCCAGCAGCTTGTCGCCGGGGAACACTGAAGCTTTCTTT; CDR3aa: CASSLSPGNTEAFF
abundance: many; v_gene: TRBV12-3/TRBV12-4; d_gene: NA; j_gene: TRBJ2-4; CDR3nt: TGTGCCAGCAGTTTGTTTGGTAACATTCAGTACTTC; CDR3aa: CASSLFGNIQYF
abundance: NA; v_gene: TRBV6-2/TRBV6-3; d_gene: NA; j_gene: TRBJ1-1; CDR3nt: TGTGCCAGCAGCCGTGAGGCCCCTGGAGCTTTCTTT; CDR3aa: CASSREAPGAFF
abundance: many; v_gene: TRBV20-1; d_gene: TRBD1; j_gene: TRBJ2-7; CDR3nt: TGCAGTGCTAGAGTCCCCGCGACCGGGACAGCCTACGAGCAGTACTTC; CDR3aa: CSARVPATGTAYEQYF
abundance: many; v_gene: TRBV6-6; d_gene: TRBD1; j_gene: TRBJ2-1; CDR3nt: TGTGCCAGCAGTTCTCAGGGGGCGAATGAGCAGTTCTTC; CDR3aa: CASSSQGANEQFF
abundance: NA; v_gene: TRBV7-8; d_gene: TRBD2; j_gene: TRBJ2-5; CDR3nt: TGTGCCAGCAGCTTACTGGGGGGGTACCAAGAGACCCAGTACTTC; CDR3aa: CASSLLGGYQETQYF
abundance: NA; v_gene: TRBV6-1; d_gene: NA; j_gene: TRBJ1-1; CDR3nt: TGTGCCAGCAGGGAGGGGGGTACGGCGAACACTGAAGCTTTCTTT; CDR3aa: CASREGGTANTEAFF
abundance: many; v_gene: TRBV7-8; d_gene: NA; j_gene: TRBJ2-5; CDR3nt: TGTGCCAGCAGCCCCCGGACCCGCGGGGAGACCCAGTACTTC; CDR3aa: CASSPRTRGETQYF
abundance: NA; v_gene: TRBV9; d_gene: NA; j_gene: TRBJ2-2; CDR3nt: TGTGCCAGCAGCGTAGACAGCGTAAACACCGGGGAGCTGTTTTTT; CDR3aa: CASSVDSVNTGELFF
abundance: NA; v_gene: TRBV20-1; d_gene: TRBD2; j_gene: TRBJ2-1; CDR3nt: TGCAGTGCGCCAACTAGCGGAACCCAAAATGGGCAGTTCTTC; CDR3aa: CSAPTSGTQNGQFF
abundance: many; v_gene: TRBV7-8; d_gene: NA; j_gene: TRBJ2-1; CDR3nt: TGTGCCAGCAGGACTAGATCCAATGAGCAGTTCTTC; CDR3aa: CASRTRSNEQFF
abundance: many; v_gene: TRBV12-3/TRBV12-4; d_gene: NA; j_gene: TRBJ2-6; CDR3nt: TGTGCCAGCAGTTTAAGTGGGGCCAACGTCCTGACTTTC; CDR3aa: CASSLSGANVLTF
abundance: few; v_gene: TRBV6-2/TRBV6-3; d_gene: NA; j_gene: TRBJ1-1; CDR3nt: TGTGCCAGCAGTTTACTACATTTGAACACTGAAGCTTTCTTT; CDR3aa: CASSLLHLNTEAFF
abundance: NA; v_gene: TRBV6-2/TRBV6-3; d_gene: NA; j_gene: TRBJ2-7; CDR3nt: TGTGCCAGCAGTCGTCGACAGATCCTGAGCTCCTACGAGCAGTACTTC; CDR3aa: CASSRRQILSSYEQYF
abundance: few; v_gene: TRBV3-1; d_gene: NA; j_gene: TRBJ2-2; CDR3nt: TGTGCCAGCAGCCAAGCGGTCTTGGCGGGCGAGACCGGGGAGCTGTTTTTT; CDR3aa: CASSQAVLAGETGELFF
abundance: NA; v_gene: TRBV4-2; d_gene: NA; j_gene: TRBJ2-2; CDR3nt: TGTGCCAGCAGCCGGGTCGGCGGGGAGCTGTTTTTT; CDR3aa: CASSRVGGELFF
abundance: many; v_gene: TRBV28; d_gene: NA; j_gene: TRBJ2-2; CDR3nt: TGTGCCAGCATGAGTAGAATGGCTGACTCCGGGGAGCTGTTTTTT; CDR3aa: CASMSRMADSGELFF
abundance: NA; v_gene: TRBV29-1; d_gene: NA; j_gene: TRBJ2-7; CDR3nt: TGCAGCGTTGAATCACAGGGACGTGGCGAGCAGTACTTC; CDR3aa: CSVESQGRGEQYF
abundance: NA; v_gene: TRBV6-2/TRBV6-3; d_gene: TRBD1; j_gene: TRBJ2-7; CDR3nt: TGTGCCAGCAGTGGTTTCGACAGGGGCTCCTACGAGCAGTACTTC; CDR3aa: CASSGFDRGSYEQYF
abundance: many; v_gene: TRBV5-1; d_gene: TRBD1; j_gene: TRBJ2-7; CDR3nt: TGCGCCAGCAGCTTGGAAGGACAGGTTCGGCGGGAGCAGTACTTC; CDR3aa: CASSLEGQVRREQYF
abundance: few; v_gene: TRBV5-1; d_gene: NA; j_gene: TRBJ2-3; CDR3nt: TGCGCCAGCAGGTGGTCCCGATGGGCAGATACGCAGTATTTT; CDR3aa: CASRWSRWADTQYF
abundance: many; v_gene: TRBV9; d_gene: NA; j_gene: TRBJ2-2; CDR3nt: TGTGCCAGCAGCGTAGCAGGGACCAGCGGGGAGCTGTTTTTT; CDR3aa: CASSVAGTSGELFF